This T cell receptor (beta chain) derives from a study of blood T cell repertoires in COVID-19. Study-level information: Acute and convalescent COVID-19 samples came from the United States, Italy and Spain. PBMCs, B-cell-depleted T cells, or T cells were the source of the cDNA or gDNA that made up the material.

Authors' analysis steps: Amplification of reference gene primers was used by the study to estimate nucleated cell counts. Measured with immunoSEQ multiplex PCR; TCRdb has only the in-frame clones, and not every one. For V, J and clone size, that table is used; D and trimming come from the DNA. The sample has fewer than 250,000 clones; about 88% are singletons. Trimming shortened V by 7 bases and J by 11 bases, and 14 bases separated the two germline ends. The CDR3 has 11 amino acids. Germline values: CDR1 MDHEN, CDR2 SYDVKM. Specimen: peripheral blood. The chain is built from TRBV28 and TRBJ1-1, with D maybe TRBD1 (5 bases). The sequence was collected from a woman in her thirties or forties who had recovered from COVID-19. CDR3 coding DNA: TGTGCCAGCAATCAAGGGGTAATGGCTTTCTTT. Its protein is CASNQGVMAFF.